This entry describes one TCR beta chain. A single count supports this clone. Its antigen target is currently unknown. No base quality values were provided; no much bigger clone lies one nucleotide off. From the cysteine through the phenylalanine, the CDR3 covers 16 amino acids. The read is trimmed to its CDR3 DNA, 48 bases read in frame from base 1. CDR1 and CDR2 are read off the germline V gene (reference sequence) as GTSNPN and SVGIG. Trimmed from V: 4 bases; trimmed from J: 0 bases; junction bases lacking a gene match: 7. These data originate in a study of CD8+ T cells in alopecia areata (dated by TCRdb to about 2018). For the wider study: The treated patients took part in an open-label pilot trial in which moderate-to-severe alopecia areata was treated with oral tofacitinib at 5 to 10 mg twice daily. Tofacitinib was given for 6 to 18 months, followed by 6 months of follow-up off drug to assess delayed response and recurrence. Disease severity in treated patients was measured with the SALT score, which quantifies the percentage of affected scalp surface area. To study T cell clonal expansion in alopecia areata, the researchers applied high-throughput TCRbeta sequencing to both the C3H/HeJ mouse model and human patients. Human TCRbeta sequencing covered scalp tissue and sorted CD4+ and CD8+ peripheral blood T cells from patchy and totalis/universalis alopecia areata patients and healthy controls. Biopsies were taken from tofacitinib-treated patients at baseline and again at 4 and 24 weeks into treatment, and several of those patients also had a later scalp biopsy. Scalp clonality was compared among normal scalp (n=4), patchy alopecia areata scalp (n=8), and alopecia totalis/universalis scalp (n=8). RNA came from the PAXgene miRNA kit for fixed scalp, the miRNeasy kit for PBMCs, and the RNeasy kit for mouse skin. immunoSEQ multiplex PCR using 35 Vbeta forward primers and 13 Jbeta reverse primers was used to amplify TCRbeta CDR3 regions. What the work shows at the level of the full study, not this receptor alone: Higher clonality and more expanded CD8+ clones were observed in lesional scalp than in normal scalp, particularly in alopecia totalis/universalis, a finding suggestive of antigenic drive. Scalp TCR repertoire analysis is complicated because resident alphabeta T cells in normal human skin are also sequenced, whereas mouse skin is dominated by gammadelta T cells. Compared with mice, TCR sequences shared between patients were less clear, possibly partly because of HLA diversity across the patient population. Many expanded lesional clones were found to persist in scalp and blood during tofacitinib treatment, and relapse after treatment cessation may be partly explained by this persistence. Because the treated cohort was small and had just a single nonresponder, larger studies are needed to establish links between baseline CD8+ expansion and response. Tofacitinib significantly lowered scalp clonality and the number of expanded CD8+ clones among the top 100 scalp clones.

The library was generated by the immunoSEQ multiplex PCR assay. For TCR sequencing, RNA was extracted from every sample and reverse transcribed into cDNA to serve as template. First-strand cDNA was synthesized with SuperScript III using a 2:1 mix of oligo-dT and random hexamers. Amplification bias was assessed with a synthetic immune receptor repertoire, and residual bias was removed computationally. On the authors' methods: Raw reads were preprocessed to remove errors, and CDR3 was defined according to IMGT conventions as the region from the conserved cysteine to phenylalanine. To get clonality, Shannon entropy was normalized by log2 of the number of productive unique TCRs and the result was subtracted from 1. Whether each scalp clone was CD4 or CD8 was inferred by checking scalp TCRbeta sequences against the CD4 and CD8 repertoires from sorted blood. TCRdb retrieved this table from immuneACCESS and kept in-frame rearrangements only. Not all clones are present; in checked studies, unresolved V genes account for under half, and no reason is known for the remainder. Clone size and the V and J calls come from that table; the DNA yielded D and trimming. In all, the sample holds about 5,800 clones, and around two thirds of those were seen once. 8.6% of the sample rests with the top ten.

What the treatment or condition label conveys for this sample: oral pan-JAK inhibitor, 5-10 mg twice daily. Lesional scalp punch biopsies and peripheral blood were collected from alopecia areata patients. Human scalp biopsies went straight into PAXgene tissue containers for immediate fixation. The chain is encoded by TRBV30 joined to TRBJ2-1; TRBD2 fits 9 bases in the junction. Sequencing was performed on skin, taken between weeks 30 and 35, from a patient treated with tofacitinib. The clonotype comes from a human donor with alopecia areata. The CDR3 is CAWKEGLANSYNEQFF. The sequence in DNA is TGTGCCTGGAAAGAAGGACTAGCGAACTCCTACAATGAGCAGTTCTTC.